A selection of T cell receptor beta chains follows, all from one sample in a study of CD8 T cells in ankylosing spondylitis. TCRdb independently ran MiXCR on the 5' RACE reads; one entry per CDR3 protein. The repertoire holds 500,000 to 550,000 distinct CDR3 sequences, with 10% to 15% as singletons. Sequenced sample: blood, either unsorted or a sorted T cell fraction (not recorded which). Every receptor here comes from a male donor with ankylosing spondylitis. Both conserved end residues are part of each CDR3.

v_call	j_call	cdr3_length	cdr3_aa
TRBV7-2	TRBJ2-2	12	CASSLQPGELFF
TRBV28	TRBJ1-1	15	CASIEVGVMNTEAFF
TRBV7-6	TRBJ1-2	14	CASSARGASHRYTF
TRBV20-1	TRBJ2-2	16	CSARADPNTNTGELFF
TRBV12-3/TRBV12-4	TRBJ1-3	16	CASSFSGTGTGNTIYF
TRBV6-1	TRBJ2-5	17	CASIRRGLAGRGETQYF
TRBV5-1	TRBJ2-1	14	CASSLGPQDNEQFF
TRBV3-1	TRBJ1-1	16	CASSPRGGSALTEAFF
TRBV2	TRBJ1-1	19	CASSEALQGDRGRSTEAFF
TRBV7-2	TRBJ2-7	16	CASSLLGGSRSYEQYF
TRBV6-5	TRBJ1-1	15	CASSYSEKGLVSSFF
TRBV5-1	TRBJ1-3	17	CASSLEGTLHSGNTIYF
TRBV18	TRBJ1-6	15	CASSPSTGTGSPLHF
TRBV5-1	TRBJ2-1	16	CASSWTGSARSNEQFF
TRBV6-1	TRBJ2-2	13	CASKTQGSGELFF
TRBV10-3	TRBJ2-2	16	CAIPLAGGTNTGELFF
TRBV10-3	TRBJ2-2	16	CAISESTGRNTGELFF
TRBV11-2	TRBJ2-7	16	CASSRQGSGISYEQYF
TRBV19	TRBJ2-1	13	CASSIGANNEQFF
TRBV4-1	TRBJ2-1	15	CASSQDPLLGYEQFF
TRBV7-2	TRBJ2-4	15	CASSFRELAKNIQYF
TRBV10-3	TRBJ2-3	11	CAIRRVDTQYF
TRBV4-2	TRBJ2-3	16	CASSQGPSGKADTQYF
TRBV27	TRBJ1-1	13	CASSPSSRLEAFF
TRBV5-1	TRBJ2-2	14	CASSLAPHTGELFF
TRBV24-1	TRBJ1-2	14	CATATGIANLGYTF
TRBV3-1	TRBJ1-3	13	CASSPLPGNTIYF
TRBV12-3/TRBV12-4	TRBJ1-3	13	CASSLRSGNTIYF
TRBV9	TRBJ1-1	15	CASSPRTGMNTEAFF
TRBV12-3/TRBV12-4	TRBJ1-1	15	CASSTNQGFGTEAFF
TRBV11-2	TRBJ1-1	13	CASSFGQGPQAFF
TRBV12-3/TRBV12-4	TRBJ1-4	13	CASLLGGGEKLFF
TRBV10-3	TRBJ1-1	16	CAISESIPGQGRSAFF
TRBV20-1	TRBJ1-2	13	CSAEDTTPYGYTF
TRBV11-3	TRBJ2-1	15	CASSFSTVTYNEQFF
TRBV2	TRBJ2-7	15	CASRAGGASSYEQYF
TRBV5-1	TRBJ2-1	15	CASSLVGRAANEQFF
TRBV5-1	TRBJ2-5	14	CASSPGTEKETQYF
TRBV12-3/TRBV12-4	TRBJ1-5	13	CASRTGGTAPQHF
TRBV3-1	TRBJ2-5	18	CASSQSRGLAPWGETQYF